This T cell receptor (beta chain) was captured in a study of shared clonotypes between healthy human individuals. Across the whole study: Serving as donors were two women and three men, whose ages spanned 18 to 49.

Study-level points and caveats: Limitation of the genetic and exposure-history diversity represented came from the few donors. Across four donors, naive CD4 shared about 5%, naive CD8 3% to 3.5%, memory CD4 approximately 2.5%, memory CD8 0.4%.

Naive CD8 cells, CD45RO-negative and positively selected for CCR7, excluded terminally differentiated effector memory CD45RA+ cells. V lost 8 bases, J lost 5 bases, and 13 bases lay in between. Germline values: CDR1 LNHDA, CDR2 SQIVND (reference sequence). The CDR3 runs 13 residues. With respect to this clone: Its antigen remains unidentified.

Some clones are missing from TCRdb's copy, which holds only in-frame ones; the method was immunoSEQ multiplex PCR. Found here are roughly 550,000 clones, nearly 97% of them singletons; the top ten hold over 0.09%. Material: naive CD8+ T cells sorted from blood. The chain links TRBV19 to TRBJ2-1; D remains ambiguous. The source of this sequence is a woman aged 25 to 45 in good health. The CDR3 nucleotides are TGTGCCAGTTTGAGCGTCAACAACAATGAGCAGTTCTTC. It yields the protein CASLSVNNNEQFF.